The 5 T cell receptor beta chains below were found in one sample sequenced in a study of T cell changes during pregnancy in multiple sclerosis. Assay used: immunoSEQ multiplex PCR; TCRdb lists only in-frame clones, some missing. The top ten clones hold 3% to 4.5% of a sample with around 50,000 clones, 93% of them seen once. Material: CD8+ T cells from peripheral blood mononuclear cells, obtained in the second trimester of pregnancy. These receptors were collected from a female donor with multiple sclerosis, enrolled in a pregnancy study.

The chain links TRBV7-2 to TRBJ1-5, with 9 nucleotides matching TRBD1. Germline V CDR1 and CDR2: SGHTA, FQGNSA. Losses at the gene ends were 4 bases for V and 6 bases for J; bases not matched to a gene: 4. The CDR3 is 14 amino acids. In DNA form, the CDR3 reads TGTGCCAGCAGCTACACAGGGGGCACTCAGCCCCAGCATTTT. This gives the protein CASSYTGGTQPQHF.

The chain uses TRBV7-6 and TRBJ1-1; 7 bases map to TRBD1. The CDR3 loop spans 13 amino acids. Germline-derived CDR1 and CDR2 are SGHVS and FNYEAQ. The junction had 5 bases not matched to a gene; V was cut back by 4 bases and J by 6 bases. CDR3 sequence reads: CASSSTGRSEAFF. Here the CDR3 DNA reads TGTGCCAGCAGCTCGACAGGGCGGTCTGAAGCTTTCTTT.

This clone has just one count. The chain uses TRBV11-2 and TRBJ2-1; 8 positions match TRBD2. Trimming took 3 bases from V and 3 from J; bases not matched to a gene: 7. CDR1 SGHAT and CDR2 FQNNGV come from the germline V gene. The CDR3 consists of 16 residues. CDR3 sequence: CASSFTGGGLYNEQFF. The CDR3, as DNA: TGTGCCAGCAGCTTTACGGGAGGGGGTCTCTACAATGAGCAGTTCTTC.

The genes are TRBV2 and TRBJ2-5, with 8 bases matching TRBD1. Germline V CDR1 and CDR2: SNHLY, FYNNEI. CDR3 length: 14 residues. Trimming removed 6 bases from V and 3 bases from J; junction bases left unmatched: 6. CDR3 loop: CASRWETGEETQYF. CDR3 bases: TGTGCCAGCAGGTGGGAGACAGGGGAAGAGACCCAGTACTTC.

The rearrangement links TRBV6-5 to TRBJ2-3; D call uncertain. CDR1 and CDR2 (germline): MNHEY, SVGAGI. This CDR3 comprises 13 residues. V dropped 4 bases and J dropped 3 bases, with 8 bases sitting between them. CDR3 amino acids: CASSFTTTDTQYF. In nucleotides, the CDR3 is TGTGCCAGCAGTTTTACTACAACAGATACGCAGTATTTT.